This paragraph reports one TCR beta chain. Trimming removed 0 bases at V and 4 bases at J, with 10 bases between. Germline CDR1 and CDR2: MNHNY and SVGAGI (reference sequence). This CDR3 region has 14 residues. These data belong to a study of blood T cell repertoires in COVID-19. Study at large: From the United States, Italy and Spain came samples of acute and convalescent COVID-19. PBMCs, B-cell-depleted T cells, or T cells provided the cDNA or gDNA that made up the material.

Per the original data handling: Quantification of nucleated cells was approximated via reference gene primer amplification. The table came from immunoSEQ multiplex PCR; TCRdb's copy has only in-frame clones and leaves some out. The DNA was the basis for D and trimming; V, J and clone size are from that table. The table records tens of thousands of clones, 80% of them present only once. Sequencing was performed on peripheral blood. The sequence derives from a woman of 80 years or more with acute or convalescent COVID-19. V and J are TRBV6-6 and TRBJ2-7; a weak D match, TRBD1 (7 bases). The CDR3 loop reads CASSYSAGGYEQYF. DNA for the CDR3: TGTGCCAGCAGTTACTCGGCAGGGGGGTACGAGCAGTACTTC.